The T cell receptor beta chain under discussion was sequenced for a study of graft-versus-host responses after intestinal transplantation. A note on this clone: The antigen remains unidentified.

Sequenced by immunoSEQ multiplex PCR; TCRdb stores in-frame clones only, minus some. The profile shows under 95,000 clones, approximately 82% of them singletons. Looked up from germline, CDR1 is DFQATT and CDR2 is SNEGSKA (reference sequence). Trimming pared 3 bases from V and 6 bases from J, leaving 5 bases between. The CDR3 runs 10 residues. This receptor was identified in a human donor who received an intestinal transplant. The chain has TRBV20-1 and TRBJ1-2, with D uncertain. This sample comprised unstimulated CD4+ T cells sorted from spleen or lymph node cells, obtained before intestinal transplant. CDR3 in DNA: TGCAGTGCTAGGGAGAATGGCTACACCTTC. As protein: CSARENGYTF.